The rows below give T cell receptor beta chains drawn from one sample of a study of T cells after yellow fever vaccination. TCRdb independently ran MiXCR on the 5' RACE reads; one entry per CDR3 protein. Seen here are approximately 260,000 distinct CDR3 sequences, about 5.2% observed once, and the top ten hold roughly 3.4%. Sequencing used CD4+ T cells sorted from PBMCs, obtained on the day of the yellow fever booster vaccination. The receptors shown here come from a man aged 18 to 29 who received the YFV17D yellow fever vaccine. The CDR3 runs from the conserved cysteine through the conserved F or W. Each record gives: J gene, CDR3 length, clone size, D gene, V gene, CDR3 protein, CDR3 DNA. A D gene is named only where the DNA matches it firmly. Some rows have no size entry. The others give once, few or many, or a class for an expanded clone.

>TRBJ1-6|16|few|.|TRBV4-1
CASSQVGASYNSPLHF
TGCGCCAGCAGCCAAGTTGGGGCCTCCTATAATTCACCCCTCCACTTT
>TRBJ2-3|13|once|.|TRBV20-1
CSASGTSRDTQYF
TGCAGTGCTTCCGGGACCAGCCGAGATACGCAGTATTTT
>TRBJ1-1|16|.|.|TRBV3-1
CASSHRRGLTNTEAFF
TGTGCCAGCAGCCATAGACGCGGCTTGACGAACACTGAAGCTTTCTTT
>TRBJ1-3|13|few|.|TRBV25-1
CASSQRDAGTIYF
TGTGCCAGCAGTCAGCGGGACGCGGGGACCATATATTTT
>TRBJ1-2|14|many|.|TRBV7-2
CASSPSGSNYGYTF
TGTGCCAGCAGCCCCTCAGGGTCGAACTATGGCTACACCTTC
>TRBJ2-7|15|many|.|TRBV6-5
CASSYSGGWTYEQYF
TGTGCCAGCAGTTACTCGGGGGGCTGGACCTACGAGCAGTACTTC
>TRBJ2-5|13|.|.|TRBV30
CAWRRDQGGTQYF
TGTGCCTGGAGAAGAGACCAAGGGGGGACCCAGTACTTC
>TRBJ2-3|21|many|TRBD2|TRBV7-2
CASSFERLKWVGRGRTDTQYF
TGTGCCAGCAGCTTCGAGCGTCTTAAGTGGGTTGGGCGGGGGAGAACAGATACGCAGTATTTT
>TRBJ1-2|14|.|.|TRBV7-2
CASSFSRDTYGYTF
TGTGCCAGCAGCTTTAGCAGGGACACTTATGGCTACACCTTC
>TRBJ2-2|16|many|TRBD1|TRBV27
CASSPRDRGDTGELFF
TGTGCCAGCAGTCCCCGGGACAGGGGCGACACCGGGGAGCTGTTTTTT
>TRBJ2-2|15|many|TRBD1|TRBV18
CASSARTGLTGELFF
TGTGCCAGCTCAGCCAGGACAGGACTCACCGGGGAGCTGTTTTTT
>TRBJ2-3|11|.|.|TRBV24-1
CATSARDTQYF
TGTGCCACCAGTGCCCGAGATACGCAGTATTTT
>TRBJ1-1|16|.|.|TRBV7-2
CASSPGGAGMNTEAFF
TGTGCCAGCAGCCCCGGAGGGGCAGGCATGAACACTGAAGCTTTCTTT
>TRBJ1-4|13|.|TRBD1|TRBV6-6
CASSYGTGEKLFF
TGTGCCAGCAGTTACGGGACAGGGGAAAAACTGTTTTTT
>TRBJ2-7|15|once|TRBD1|TRBV2
CASTFTGTGTYEQYF
TGTGCCAGCACTTTCACCGGGACAGGGACCTACGAGCAGTACTTC
>TRBJ2-3|16|few|TRBD2|TRBV5-4
CASSRRLAGGTDTQYF
TGTGCCAGCAGCCGGCGGCTAGCGGGGGGCACAGATACGCAGTATTTT
>TRBJ1-1|13|.|.|TRBV5-1
CASRWEQNTEAFF
TGCGCCAGCAGGTGGGAGCAGAACACTGAAGCTTTCTTT
>TRBJ1-5|17|.|TRBD1|TRBV19
CASSIRTGERGNQPQHF
TGTGCCAGTAGTATTCGCACAGGGGAGCGAGGCAATCAGCCCCAGCATTTT
>TRBJ1-5|15|many|TRBD1|TRBV3-1
CASSPGQVSNQPQHF
TGTGCCAGCAGTCCGGGACAGGTGAGCAATCAGCCCCAGCATTTT
>TRBJ2-1|14|many|.|TRBV6-5
CASGPRGVHNEQFF
TGTGCCAGCGGGCCGAGAGGGGTACACAATGAGCAGTTCTTC
>TRBJ2-1|15|.|TRBD2|TRBV7-2
CASSGSSGVYNEQFF
TGTGCCAGCAGCGGATCTAGCGGGGTCTACAATGAGCAGTTCTTC
>TRBJ2-3|13|many|.|TRBV6-1
CASSGPSTDTQYF
TGTGCCAGCAGCGGGCCTAGCACAGATACGCAGTATTTT
>TRBJ2-1|16|many|TRBD1|TRBV3-1
CASSRLLGTGNNEQFF
TGTGCCAGCAGCCGCCTCCTAGGGACAGGGAACAATGAGCAGTTCTTC
>TRBJ1-3|16|.|.|TRBV9
CASSAYQVQRGNTIYF
TGTGCCAGCAGCGCCTACCAGGTCCAACGAGGAAACACCATATATTTT
>TRBJ1-1|13|many|TRBD1|TRBV6-4
CASRARGDTEAFF
TGTGCCAGCAGGGCCAGGGGGGACACTGAAGCTTTCTTT
>TRBJ2-1|14|many|.|TRBV20-1
CSARGLSSYNEQFF
TGCAGTGCTAGGGGCTTAAGCTCCTACAATGAGCAGTTCTTC
>TRBJ2-5|13|few|.|TRBV20-1
CSVTNGAWETQYF
TGCAGTGTTACGAACGGTGCCTGGGAGACCCAGTACTTC
>TRBJ2-1|18|few|TRBD2|TRBV9
CASSVFGLAGIIDNEQFF
TGTGCCAGCAGCGTATTTGGACTAGCGGGGATAATCGACAATGAGCAGTTCTTC
>TRBJ1-6|15|few|.|TRBV7-2
CASSLQYVTNSPLHF
TGTGCCAGCAGCTTACAGTATGTGACTAATTCACCCCTCCACTTT
>TRBJ2-5|13|.|TRBD2|TRBV10-3
CAMGGSGQETQYF
TGTGCCATGGGGGGGTCCGGGCAAGAGACCCAGTACTTC
>TRBJ1-4|12|.|TRBD1|TRBV29-1
CSVAGGSEKLFF
TGCAGCGTTGCAGGGGGCAGTGAAAAACTGTTTTTT
>TRBJ1-6|12|.|.|TRBV4-3
CASSQDYSPLHF
TGCGCCAGCAGCCAAGACTATTCACCCCTCCACTTT
>TRBJ2-2|14|few|.|TRBV6-5
CASSYSGAVGELFF
TGTGCCAGCAGTTACTCTGGGGCTGTCGGGGAGCTGTTTTTT
>TRBJ2-1|15|few|.|TRBV12-3/TRBV12-4
CASSFGSRRYNEQFF
TGTGCCAGCAGTTTCGGGTCGCGACGTTACAATGAGCAGTTCTTC
>TRBJ2-2|14|many|.|TRBV15
CATSTPARDGELFF
TGTGCCACCAGCACCCCAGCGCGGGACGGGGAGCTGTTTTTT
>TRBJ2-1|15|few|.|TRBV5-1
CASSLGGDLYNEQFF
TGCGCCAGCAGCTTGGGTGGGGACCTATACAATGAGCAGTTCTTC
>TRBJ1-6|16|many|TRBD1|TRBV10-3
CAISESDTSGGAPLHF
TGTGCCATCAGTGAGTCCGATACCTCAGGGGGCGCACCCCTCCACTTT
>TRBJ2-2|16|few|.|TRBV18
CASSPRAAANTGELFF
TGTGCCAGCTCACCACGGGCAGCGGCTAACACCGGGGAGCTGTTTTTT
>TRBJ1-1|16|.|TRBD1|TRBV9
CASSPGGGQANTEAFF
TGTGCCAGCAGCCCGGGCGGTGGACAGGCGAACACTGAAGCTTTCTTT
>TRBJ1-3|16|.|.|TRBV4-1
CASSPQQVGSGNTIYF
TGCGCCAGCAGCCCTCAGCAGGTCGGCTCTGGAAACACCATATATTTT
>TRBJ1-1|13|.|.|TRBV19
CASSRTRGTEAFF
TGTGCCAGTAGCAGGACGCGTGGGACTGAAGCTTTCTTT